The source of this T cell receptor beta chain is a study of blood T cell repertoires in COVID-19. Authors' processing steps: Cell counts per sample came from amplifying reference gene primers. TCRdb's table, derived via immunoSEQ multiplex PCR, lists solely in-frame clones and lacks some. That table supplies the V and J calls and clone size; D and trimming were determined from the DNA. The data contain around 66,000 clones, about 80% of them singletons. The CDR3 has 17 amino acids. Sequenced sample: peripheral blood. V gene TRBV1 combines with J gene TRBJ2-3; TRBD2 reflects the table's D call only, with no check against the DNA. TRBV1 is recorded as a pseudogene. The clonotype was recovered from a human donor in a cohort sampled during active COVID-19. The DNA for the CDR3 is TGCACCAGCAGCCATGATAGACTAGCGGGAGGTACAGATACGCAGTATTTT. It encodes CTSSHDRLAGGTDTQYF.